This TCR beta chain appears in the sequencing data of a study of beta chain features in type 1 diabetes. The entirety of the isolated RNA underwent reverse transcription, so expressed TCRB transcripts were sequenced. The protocol was immunoSEQ multiplex PCR, while the TCRdb copy is restricted to in-frame clones and leaves out a portion. This repertoire shows over 200,000 clones, roughly a tenth found once; its top ten account for more than 0.015%. Details on this clone: Its antigen is not known.

Study conclusions and caveats: Among patients with Type 1 diabetes, TCRB CDR3s were moderately but significantly shorter in every one of the four CD4+ subsets.

The CDR3 totals 14 residues. V was shortened by 3 bases and J by 0 bases, with 10 bases between the two germline ends. Germline lookup yields CDR1 SGDLS and CDR2 YYNGEE. This chain links TRBV9 with TRBJ2-7; D is unclear. This receptor was taken from a man aged 25 to 45 with type 1 diabetes. The sample taken for sequencing was naive CD4+ T cells from blood. CDR3: CASSADGFSYEQYF. CDR3 sequence (DNA): TGTGCCAGCAGCGCCGACGGGTTCTCCTACGAGCAGTACTTC.